The rows below give T cell receptor beta chains drawn from one sample of a study of long-term antiretroviral therapy in people with HIV. Data came from immunoSEQ multiplex PCR; TCRdb stores just in-frame clones and leaves some out. Seen here are 20,000 to 25,000 clones, over 80% observed once, and the top ten hold approximately 8.8%. The material was unsorted PBMCs, obtained 1.2 years after starting antiretroviral therapy. Receptors were obtained from a woman aged 40 to 50 with HIV. CDR3s include the opening cysteine and the closing phenylalanine or tryptophan. D genes are given only for firm matches. The size field is filled for only some rows; it gives once, few, many or a size class.

d_call clone_size j_call v_call cdr3_aa cdr3_nt
TRBD2 . TRBJ2-5 TRBV28 CASSLRTAGGETQYF TGTGCCAGCAGTTTACGGACGGCGGGAGGAGAGACCCAGTACTTC
TRBD2 . TRBJ2-1 TRBV7-9 CASSDPSGRAPYNEQFF TGTGCCAGCAGCGATCCTAGCGGGAGGGCTCCCTACAATGAGCAGTTCTTC
. . TRBJ1-2 TRBV4-3 CASSQDRTAHYGYTF TGCGCCAGCAGCCAAGATAGAACAGCGCACTATGGCTACACCTTC
. . TRBJ1-5 TRBV7-8 CASSERESRGQPQHF TGTGCCAGCAGCGAAAGGGAGAGCCGTGGACAGCCCCAGCATTTT
. . TRBJ1-2 TRBV15 CATSRGLDGTSGGYTF TGTGCCACCAGCAGAGGCTTGGACGGGACTTCGGGTGGCTACACCTTC
TRBD1 once TRBJ1-1 TRBV5-1 CASRITQGARAEAFF TGCGCCAGCAGAATAACACAGGGGGCCCGGGCTGAAGCTTTCTTT
. . TRBJ2-7 TRBV18 CASSPPRGSPMDLYEQYF TGTGCCAGCTCACCACCCCGAGGGTCTCCCATGGACCTCTACGAGCAGTACTTC
. . TRBJ2-3 TRBV7-2 CASSFGTDTQYF TGTGCCAGCAGCTTTGGCACAGATACGCAGTATTTT
. once TRBJ2-3 TRBV27 CASSLFGNSDTQYF TGTGCCAGCAGTTTATTTGGCAACAGTGATACGCAGTATTTT
TRBD1 . TRBJ2-5 TRBV18 CASSPAQGQGETQYF TGTGCCAGCTCACCAGCCCAGGGACAGGGGGAGACCCAGTACTTC
. . TRBJ2-7 TRBV11-2 CASSLETRLSYEQYF TGTGCCAGCAGCTTAGAAACCAGGCTATCCTACGAGCAGTACTTC
TRBD1 once TRBJ2-7 TRBV7-6 CASSPRTGGYEQYF TGTGCCAGCAGCCCACGGACAGGGGGCTACGAGCAGTACTTC
. . TRBJ2-1 TRBV9 CASSAQGPVAPNNEQFF TGTGCCAGCAGCGCTCAGGGACCAGTAGCCCCAAACAATGAGCAGTTCTTC
. once TRBJ2-7 TRBV7-9 CASSWASEQYF TGTGCCAGCAGCTGGGCCTCCGAGCAGTACTTC
. . TRBJ2-5 TRBV7-2 CASSLGTSRETQYF TGTGCCAGCAGCTTAGGCACATCCCGGGAGACCCAGTACTTC
. . TRBJ1-5 TRBV28 CASKGSLGYFSNQPQHF TGTGCCAGCAAAGGCAGCCTGGGGTATTTTAGCAATCAGCCCCAGCATTTT
TRBD1 . TRBJ2-5 TRBV29-1 CSVQGYQETQYF TGCAGCGTACAGGGGTACCAAGAGACCCAGTACTTC
TRBD1 once TRBJ1-6 TRBV5-6 CASSLGQGSSPLHF TGTGCCAGCAGCTTGGGACAGGGTTCGTCACCCCTCCACTTT
. . TRBJ1-1 TRBV10-3 CAISEEVETEAFF TGTGCCATCAGTGAAGAGGTTGAGACTGAAGCTTTCTTT
TRBD2 . TRBJ2-2 TRBV7-9 CASRERDRDTGELFF TGTGCCAGCAGGGAGCGGGATAGGGACACCGGGGAGCTGTTTTTT
. . TRBJ1-4 TRBV28 CASSLASRDNEKLFF TGTGCCAGCAGTTTAGCGTCCAGGGATAATGAAAAACTGTTTTTT
TRBD2 . TRBJ2-1 TRBV19 CASSILSGSRDNEQFF TGTGCCAGTAGTATACTAAGCGGGAGTCGTGACAATGAGCAGTTCTTC
TRBD2 once TRBJ2-3 TRBV11-2 CASSLQSGLVGFTDTQYF TGTGCCAGCAGCCTCCAATCGGGACTAGTGGGTTTCACAGATACGCAGTATTTT
. . TRBJ1-4 TRBV7-8 CASSLSGTYQGGGKLFF TGTGCCAGCAGCCTTAGCGGGACATACCAAGGGGGGGGAAAACTGTTTTTT
. once TRBJ2-5 TRBV14 CASSQDPRAKTQYF TGTGCCAGCAGCCAAGACCCCCGGGCCAAGACCCAGTACTTC
. . TRBJ2-7 TRBV10-3 CATGHSEQYF TGTGCCACTGGCCATTCCGAGCAGTACTTC
. . TRBJ2-3 TRBV4-1 CASSQEKDARTDTQYF TGCGCCAGCAGCCAAGAGAAGGACGCAAGGACAGATACGCAGTATTTT